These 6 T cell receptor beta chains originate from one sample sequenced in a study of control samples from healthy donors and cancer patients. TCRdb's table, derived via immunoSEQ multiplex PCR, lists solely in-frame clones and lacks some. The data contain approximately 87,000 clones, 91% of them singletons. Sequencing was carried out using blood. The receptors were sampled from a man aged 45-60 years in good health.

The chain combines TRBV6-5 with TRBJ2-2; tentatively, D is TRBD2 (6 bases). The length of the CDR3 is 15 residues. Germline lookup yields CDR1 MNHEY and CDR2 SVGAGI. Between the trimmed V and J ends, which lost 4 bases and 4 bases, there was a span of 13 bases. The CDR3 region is CASSSGLVFTGELFF. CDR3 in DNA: TGTGCCAGCAGTTCGGGACTGGTTTTCACCGGGGAGCTGTTTTTT.

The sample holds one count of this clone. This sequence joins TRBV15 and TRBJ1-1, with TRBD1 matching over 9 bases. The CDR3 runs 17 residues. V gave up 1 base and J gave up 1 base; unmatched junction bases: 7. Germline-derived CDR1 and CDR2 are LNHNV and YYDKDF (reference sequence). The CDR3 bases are TGTGCCACCAGCAGAGCAGGGGACAGGGCAGCGAACACTGAAGCTTTCTTT. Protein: CATSRAGDRAANTEAFF.

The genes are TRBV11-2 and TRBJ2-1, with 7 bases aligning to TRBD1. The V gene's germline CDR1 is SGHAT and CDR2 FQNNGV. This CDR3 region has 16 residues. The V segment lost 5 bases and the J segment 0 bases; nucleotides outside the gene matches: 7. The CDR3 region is CASSPPGQSSYNEQFF. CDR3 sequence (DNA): TGTGCCAGCAGCCCGCCGGGACAGAGCTCCTACAATGAGCAGTTCTTC.

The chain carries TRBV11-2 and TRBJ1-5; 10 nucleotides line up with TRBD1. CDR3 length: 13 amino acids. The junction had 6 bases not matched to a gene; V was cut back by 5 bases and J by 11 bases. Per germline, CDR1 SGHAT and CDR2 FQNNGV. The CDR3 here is CASSPSDRGSQHF. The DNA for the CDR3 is TGTGCCAGCAGCCCATCGGACAGGGGGTCCCAGCATTTT.

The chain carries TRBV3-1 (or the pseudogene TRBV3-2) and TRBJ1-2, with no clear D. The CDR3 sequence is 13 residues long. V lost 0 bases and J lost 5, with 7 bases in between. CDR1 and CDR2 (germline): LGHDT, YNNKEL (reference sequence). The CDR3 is CASSQEQLYGYTF. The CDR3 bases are TGTGCCAGCAGCCAAGAACAGCTATATGGCTACACCTTC.

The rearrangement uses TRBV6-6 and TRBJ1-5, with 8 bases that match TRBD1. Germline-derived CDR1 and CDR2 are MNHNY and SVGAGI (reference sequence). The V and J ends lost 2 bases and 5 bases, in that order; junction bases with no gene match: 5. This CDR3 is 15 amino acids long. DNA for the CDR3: TGTGCCAGCAGTTACGGGACAGGCGGTGATCAGCCCCAGCATTTT. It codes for CASSYGTGGDQPQHF.